The text below deals with one T cell receptor (beta chain). V lost 0 bases, J lost 4 bases, and 6 bases stayed unmatched. Germline V gene data show CDR1 as MNHEY and CDR2 as SVGAGI. The CDR3 consists of 15 residues. These data are taken from a study of blood T cell repertoires in COVID-19. Study overall: Acute and convalescent COVID-19 samples came from the United States, Italy and Spain. Nucleic acid was either cDNA or gDNA, and it came from T cells, B-cell-depleted T cells, or PBMCs.

Per the authors' pipeline: Reference gene primer amplification gave nucleated cell count estimates. Produced via immunoSEQ multiplex PCR; TCRdb's table is partial and in-frame only. V and J calls and clone size are those listed in that table; D and trimming were worked out from the DNA. The table includes hundreds of thousands of clones, around nine tenths detected once. Material: peripheral blood. The clonotype comes from a woman in her 40s who had recovered from COVID-19. The chain joins TRBV6-5 to TRBJ2-7; the match to TRBD1 covers 7 bases. The DNA of the CDR3 is TGTGCCAGCAGTTACTCGACAGGGCAGCATTACGAGCAGTACTTC. Translating it yields CASSYSTGQHYEQYF.